A single TCR beta chain is shown here with its context. This clonotype was found a few times. The clone's antigen remains unknown. Base qualities are not provided; no much larger clone lies one nucleotide away. Measured from the cysteine to the phenylalanine, the CDR3 is 11 residues long. Just the 33-base CDR3 DNA is kept, in frame starting at base 1. The germline V and J ends show losses of 3 bases and 11 bases respectively, and no gene match explains 3 bases of the junction. The germline V gene (reference sequence) yields PRHDT for CDR1 and FYEKMQ for CDR2. In the ophthalmopathy patients, disease was moderately to severely active, with a Clinical Activity Score of 3 or more, a NOSPECS grade of 4 or more, and a duration of less than 3 months. The study excluded patients with uncontrolled infections, other autoimmune diseases, pregnancy or lactation. Diagnoses relied on clinical symptoms, serum thyroxine and TRAb, thyroid ultrasound and orbital computed tomography. PBMCs were isolated from about 9.2 ml of fresh peripheral blood by Ficoll-Paque density gradient centrifugation. Total RNA was extracted using Trizol reagent, and RNA quality was assessed on an Agilent 2100 Bioanalyzer.

The data were taken from a study of T cells in Graves' hyperthyroidism and ophthalmopathy (dated by TCRdb to the late 2010s). Regarding the study in general: Peripheral blood was sampled at the time of initial diagnosis, prior to any treatment. Following sampling, methimazole starting at 30 mg daily was given to hyperthyroidism patients, and high-dose intravenous methylprednisolone was given to ophthalmopathy patients. The paper describes TCR Vbeta CDR3 sequencing of around 130 peripheral blood samples, made up of approximately 40 ophthalmopathy patients, roughly 75 hyperthyroidism patients and about 17 progressor patients. Whether ophthalmopathy could be predicted prospectively was tested in an independent validation cohort made up of roughly 19 hyperthyroidism patients plus 17 patients who later progressed to ophthalmopathy. The study also compared thyroid tissue and blood T-cell repertoires from roughly six Graves' hyperthyroidism patients. The roughly 100 discovery patients were randomly divided into training and test sets at a 7:3 ratio. To identify distinguishing TCR V-J signatures, a discovery cohort of 95 to 100 patients was used, comprising 40 to 45 with Graves' ophthalmopathy and some 60 with stable Graves' hyperthyroidism.

General findings and caveats noted by the study authors: In validation, the model predicted progression to ophthalmopathy with about 71% sensitivity and less than 80% specificity, a median of roughly seven months before onset. No statistical method was used to set the sample size in advance, and investigators knew the group allocation. Most expanded thyroid clonotypes (frequency above 0.001) were also detected in blood, suggesting blood repertoires may reflect thyroid immune responses. Ophthalmopathy was separated from stable hyperthyroidism by a 13 V-J signature model, with approximately 86% sensitivity and approximately 84% specificity obtained in cross-validation and 80%/75% obtained in testing.

Amplification of TCR beta CDR3 regions was carried out from RNA transcripts. The first round of RT-PCR for the TCR CDR3 was performed with the HTBI primer set and the Qiagen OneStep RT-PCR kit. Libraries were constructed in a second round of multiplex PCR, after which size selection and purification were carried out. Sequencing of the libraries was done on an Illumina HiSeq2000 using paired-end 100 bp reads. In the original analysis: SOAPnuke was used to process the raw data, removing reads that contained adapters or uncalled bases, had a mean Phred below 15, or lacked an exact match to the constant primer or identifier. COPE v1.2.5 was used to merge the high-quality paired reads, and each unique nucleotide sequence was defined as a clonotype. Clonotypes were aligned to IMGT TRBV, TRBD and TRBJ reference segments using MiTCR v1.1. Analysis was restricted to V-J combinations with a frequency above 0.0001, which covered just over 98% of repertoires. The TCS score was defined as F50 (clonal expansion) divided by E x V (chaos), with BLOSUM62-based TCRdist calculated between CDR3 peptides within each V-J. Welch's t-statistics and random forest reduced 514 V-J features to 13, which were used in a naive Bayes classifier (R e1071). TCRdb trimmed the raw reads at Q25, called clones with MiXCR and kept productive beta chains. Rows with a matching CDR3 protein are joined into one entry that keeps the most common DNA and genes. TCRdb's processing, not the study's, gives the V and J calls here. The sample records 560,000 or so distinct CDR3 sequences, about 20% of which are singletons. The ten largest clones represent approximately 48% of the sample.

This sequence uses TRBV13 and TRBJ1-1, with 7 junctional bases fitting TRBD1. The sequence derives from a man aged 40-55 years with Graves' ophthalmopathy. The sample taken for sequencing was blood. At the DNA level, the sequence is TGTGCCAGCAGCTTCGACAGGGTTGCTTTCTTT. Translated, this gives CASSFDRVAFF.